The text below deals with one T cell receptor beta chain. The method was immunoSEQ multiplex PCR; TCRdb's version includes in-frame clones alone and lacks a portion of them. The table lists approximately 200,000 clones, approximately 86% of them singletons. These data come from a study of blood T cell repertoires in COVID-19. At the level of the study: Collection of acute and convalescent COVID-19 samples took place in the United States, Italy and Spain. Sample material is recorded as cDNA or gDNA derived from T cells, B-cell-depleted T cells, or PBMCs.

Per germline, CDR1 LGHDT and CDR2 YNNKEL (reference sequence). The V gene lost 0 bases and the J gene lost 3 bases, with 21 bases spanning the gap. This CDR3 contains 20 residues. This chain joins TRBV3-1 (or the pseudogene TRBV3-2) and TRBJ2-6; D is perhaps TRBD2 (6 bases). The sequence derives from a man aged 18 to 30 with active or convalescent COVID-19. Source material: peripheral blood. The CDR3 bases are TGTGCCAGCAGCCAAGAAGTTCTGGGAGGTGGCGCTCATGGGGCCAACGTCCTGACTTTC. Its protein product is CASSQEVLGGGAHGANVLTF.